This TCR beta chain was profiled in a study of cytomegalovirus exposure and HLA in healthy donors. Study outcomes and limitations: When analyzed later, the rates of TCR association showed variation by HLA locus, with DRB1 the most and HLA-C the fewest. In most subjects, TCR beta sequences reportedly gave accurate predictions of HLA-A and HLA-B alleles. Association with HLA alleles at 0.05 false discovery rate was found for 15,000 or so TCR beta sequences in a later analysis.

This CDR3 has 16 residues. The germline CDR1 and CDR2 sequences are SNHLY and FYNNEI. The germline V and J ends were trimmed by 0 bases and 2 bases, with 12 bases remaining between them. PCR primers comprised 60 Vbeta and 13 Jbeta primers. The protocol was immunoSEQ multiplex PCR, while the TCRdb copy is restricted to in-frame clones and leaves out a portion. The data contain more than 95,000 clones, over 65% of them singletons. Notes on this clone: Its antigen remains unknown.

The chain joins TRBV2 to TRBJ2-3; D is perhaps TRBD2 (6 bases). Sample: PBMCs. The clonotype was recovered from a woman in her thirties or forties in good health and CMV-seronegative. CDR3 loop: CASSEAQLALTDTQYF. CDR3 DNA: TGTGCCAGCAGTGAAGCGCAACTAGCCCTCACAGATACGCAGTATTTT. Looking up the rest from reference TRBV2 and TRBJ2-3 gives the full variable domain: EPEVTQTPSHQVTQMGQEVILRCVPISNHLYFYWYRQILGQKVEFLVSFYNNEISEKSEIFDDQFSVERPDGSNFTLKIRSTKLEDSAMYFCASSEAQLALTDTQYFGPGTRLTVL.